The present entry profiles one TCR beta chain with its context. In the authors' methods: Nucleated cell number was recorded as an estimate derived from reference gene primer amplification. Profiled with immunoSEQ multiplex PCR; TCRdb holds only in-frame clones, not every one. The V and J calls and clone size come from that table; D and trimming were worked out from the DNA. The table lists just over 150,000 clones, roughly nine tenths of them singletons. The record originates from a study of blood T cell repertoires in COVID-19. Study context: Sites across the United States, Italy and Spain contributed samples from acute and convalescent COVID-19. Sources were T cells, B-cell-depleted T cells, or PBMCs; the material itself was cDNA or gDNA.

Sequenced: peripheral blood. The TCR comes from a woman aged 40 to 50 with acute or convalescent COVID-19.

The CDR3 bases are TGTGCCAGCCTCTCACTAGCGGGAGGCGGAGATACGCAGTATTTT. It yields the protein CASLSLAGGGDTQYF. The chain couples TRBV6-4 to TRBJ2-3, with 12 nucleotides matching TRBD2. V lost 8 bases, J lost 5 bases, and 8 bases stayed unmatched. Germline V lookup: CDR1 MRHNA, CDR2 SNTAGT. The CDR3 consists of 15 residues.